These 26 T cell receptor beta chains share one sample of origin, sequenced in a study of response to subunit inactivated influenza vaccine. TCRdb ran MiXCR on the RT-PCR reads and lists one entry per CDR3 protein. The sample gives about 800,000 distinct CDR3 sequences, roughly 20% of which show up once; roughly 10% is in the top ten. Sequenced here: PBMCs from blood, sampled roughly 5 days after vaccination. All receptors derive from a man aged 45-65 years who received an inactivated influenza vaccine.

This clonotype was seen repeatedly, ten times or more. The chain carries TRBV20-1 and TRBJ1-5; D remains unclear. V was shortened by 2 bases and J by 0 bases, with 11 bases between the two germline ends. Per the germline V gene, CDR1 is DFQATT and CDR2 is SNEGSKA (reference sequence). The CDR3 covers 15 residues. The CDR3 nucleotides are TGCAGTGCTAGACTTATGGATTATAGCAATCAGCCCCAGCATTTT. Residues: CSARLMDYSNQPQHF.

This clonotype was seen a few times. This chain joins TRBV7-2 and TRBJ2-3; possibly TRBD1 for D (5 bases). Germline CDR1 reads SGHTA; CDR2 reads FQGNSA. The CDR3 has 15 residues. Trimming removed 5 bases from V and 0 bases from J, with 12 bases in between. The CDR3 spells CASSRGAASTDTQYF. The CDR3 nucleotides read TGTGCCAGCAGCCGTGGGGCGGCGAGCACAGATACGCAGTATTTT.

In this sample, this clonotype turned up once. The rearrangement uses TRBV7-2 and TRBJ2-3; D uncertain. Germline lookup yields CDR1 SGHTA and CDR2 FQGNSA. The CDR3 consists of 14 residues. V was trimmed by 5 bases and J by 5 bases, leaving 14 bases between them. DNA of the CDR3: TGTGCCAGCAGCCCTCGGCGAATGGGAGATACGCAGTATTTT. Protein sequence: CASSPRRMGDTQYF. The full variable domain, with the rest looked up from reference TRBV7-2 and TRBJ2-3, is GAGVSQSPSNKVTEKGKDVELRCDPISGHTALYWYRQSLGQGLEFLIYFQGNSAPDKSGLPSDRFSAERTGGSVSTLTIQRTQQEDSAVYLCASSPRRMGDTQYFGPGTRLTVL.

CDR3 region: CASSQNGNRGRSEQFF. CDR3 coding DNA: TGCGCCAGCAGCCAAAATGGGAACAGGGGGCGAAGTGAGCAGTTCTTC. This rearrangement joins TRBV4-1 to TRBJ2-1; 9 bases match TRBD1. CDR3 length: 16 residues. The V gene's germline CDR1 is MGHRA and CDR2 YSYEKL. The ends lost 2 bases at V and 9 bases at J; junction bases unmatched: 11.

Only a few counts were recorded for this clonotype. This chain joins TRBV20-1 and TRBJ2-5; tentative D call: TRBD2 (6 bases). V lost 0 bases and J lost 3, with 11 bases in between. CDR1 and CDR2 (germline): DFQATT, SNEGSKA (reference sequence). The CDR3 spans 14 residues. The CDR3 region is CSARDSGRKETQYF. The CDR3 nucleotides read TGCAGTGCTAGAGATAGCGGCAGAAAAGAGACCCAGTACTTC.

This chain joins TRBV20-1 and TRBJ2-7, with D unresolved. This CDR3 is 13 amino acids long. The germline gives CDR1 DFQATT, CDR2 SNEGSKA (reference sequence). V lost 8 bases and J 0 bases, leaving 14 bases between the germline ends. The CDR3 protein is CSTTHPDSYEQYF. For the CDR3, the DNA is TGCAGTACTACTCACCCAGACTCCTACGAGCAGTACTTC.

The chain carries TRBV5-1 and TRBJ2-7; unclear D gene. Germline V lookup: CDR1 SGHRS, CDR2 YFSETQ. Trimming stripped 0 bases from V and 2 bases from J, with 15 bases between. The CDR3 is 16 amino acids. The CDR3 nucleotides read TGCGCCAGCAGCTTGGCCCTTGGGTCAGGAGCCTACGAGCAGTACTTC. Amino acids: CASSLALGSGAYEQYF.

The rearrangement uses TRBV11-2 and TRBJ2-7, with D perhaps matching TRBD2 (6 bases). The CDR3 is made up of 13 amino acids. Germline values: CDR1 SGHAT, CDR2 FQNNGV. Trimming took 4 bases from V and 6 from J, leaving 13 bases between them. This CDR3 is CASSSDYLSEQYF. The DNA for the CDR3 is TGTGCCAGCAGCTCGGACTATCTCAGCGAGCAGTACTTC.

The chain joins TRBV2 to TRBJ1-6, with TRBD1 identical over 10 bases. The germline V gene has CDR1 SNHLY and CDR2 FYNNEI. This CDR3 is built from 19 residues. Unmatched junction bases numbered 9, after V lost 4 bases and J lost 0 bases. CDR3 bases: TGTGCCAGCAGTGGTAGGGACAGGGGCTCGAGCTCCTATAATTCACCCCTCCACTTT. Protein product: CASSGRDRGSSSYNSPLHF. The variable domain in full, with the rest retrieved from reference TRBV2 and TRBJ1-6, is EPEVTQTPSHQVTQMGQEVILRCVPISNHLYFYWYRQILGQKVEFLVSFYNNEISEKSEIFDDQFSVERPDGSNFTLKIRSTKLEDSAMYFCASSGRDRGSSSYNSPLHFGNGTRLTVT.

This clonotype appeared a few times. The chain uses TRBV20-1 and TRBJ2-2; D tentatively fits TRBD1 or TRBD2 (5 bases each). V was cut by 5 bases and J by 4 bases, with 14 bases left in between. CDR1 DFQATT and CDR2 SNEGSKA come from the germline V gene (reference sequence). The CDR3 is 14 residues long. In nucleotides, the CDR3 is TGCAGTGCTCCCGAACGTGGGACCACCGGGGAGCTGTTTTTT. Protein product: CSAPERGTTGELFF.

A few counts support this clonotype. This chain links TRBV20-1 with TRBJ2-1, with 7 bases fitting TRBD2. V lost 2 bases and J lost 5; bases outside the gene matches: 0. Germline CDR1 DFQATT, CDR2 SNEGSKA (reference sequence). The CDR3 runs to 12 residues. The CDR3 DNA is TGCAGTGCTAGACGGGAGGACAATGAGCAGTTCTTC. Translating it yields CSARREDNEQFF.

This clonotype was counted only a few times. The rearrangement links TRBV7-2 to TRBJ2-1, with D tentatively TRBD1 (7 bases). V was pared by 2 bases and J by 4 bases, with 12 bases between. The CDR3 has 15 amino acids. Germline assignment: CDR1 SGHTA and CDR2 FQGNSA. DNA for the CDR3: TGTGCCAGCAGCTTACGCGGGACAGTATACAATGAGCAGTTCTTC. Translated, it gives CASSLRGTVYNEQFF. The full variable domain, completed using reference TRBV7-2 and TRBJ2-1, is GAGVSQSPSNKVTEKGKDVELRCDPISGHTALYWYRQSLGQGLEFLIYFQGNSAPDKSGLPSDRFSAERTGGSVSTLTIQRTQQEDSAVYLCASSLRGTVYNEQFFGPGTRLTVL.

The chain links TRBV28 to TRBJ2-7; 8 nucleotides align to TRBD1. The CDR3 totals 12 residues. V lost 7 bases to trimming and J lost 2 bases; unmatched junction nucleotides: 1. Germline CDR1 and CDR2: MDHEN and SYDVKM. CDR3 coding DNA: TGTGCCAGCAAGGGACAGGCCTACGAGCAGTACTTC. This encodes CASKGQAYEQYF.

This clonotype was detected many times. This chain connects TRBV12-3 or TRBV12-4 to TRBJ1-2, with a weak D call TRBD1 (5 bases). V lost 3 bases and J 7 bases, leaving 12 bases between the germline ends. The CDR3 runs 13 residues. CDR3 nucleotides: TGTGCCAGCAGTTTGGGGCGGGGTAGTGGCTACACCTTC. Encoded protein: CASSLGRGSGYTF.

The sample holds a few counts of this clonotype. The chain recombines TRBV28 with TRBJ1-6; weak D call: TRBD1 (5 bases). Trimming cost V 2 bases and J 10 bases, with 12 bases left between them. Germline lookup yields CDR1 MDHEN and CDR2 SYDVKM. This CDR3 has 14 residues. The CDR3 region is CASSLVQGWSPLHF. DNA of the CDR3: TGTGCCAGCAGTTTAGTCCAGGGTTGGTCACCCCTCCACTTT. The variable domain in full, with the rest retrieved from reference TRBV28 and TRBJ1-6, is DVKVTQSSRYLVKRTGEKVFLECVQDMDHENMFWYRQDPGLGLRLIYFSYDVKMKEKGDIPEGYSVSREKKERFSLILESASTNQTSMYLCASSLVQGWSPLHFGNGTRLTVT.

This chain connects TRBV25-1 to TRBJ2-2, with 7 nucleotides matching TRBD1. CDR1 is MGHDK, CDR2 SYGVNS, per germline. V gave up 2 bases and J gave up 6 bases; unmatched junction bases: 9. CDR3 length: 16 residues. The CDR3 loop is CASSEHRDRVAGELFF. In DNA form, the CDR3 reads TGTGCCAGCAGTGAACACAGAGACAGGGTGGCCGGGGAGCTGTTTTTT. Full variable domain (missing parts from reference TRBV25-1 and TRBJ2-2): EADIYQTPRYLVIGTGKKITLECSQTMGHDKMYWYQQDPGMELHLIHYSYGVNSTEKGDLSSESTVSRIRTEHFPLTLESARPSHTSQYLCASSEHRDRVAGELFFGEGSRLTVL.

The table lists this clonotype with a count of one. This chain links TRBV9 with TRBJ2-2, with D perhaps matching TRBD1 (6 bases). CDR3 length: 16 amino acids. CDR1 SGDLS and CDR2 YYNGEE come from the germline V gene. V dropped 4 bases and J dropped 1 base, with 14 bases sitting between them. CDR3 in amino acids: CASSKGHLVNTGELFF. The CDR3, as DNA: TGTGCCAGCAGCAAGGGACACTTAGTGAACACCGGGGAGCTGTTTTTT.

This sequence joins TRBV12-3 or TRBV12-4 and TRBJ1-5; no firm D call. The CDR3 has 13 residues. Trimming shortened V by 3 bases and J by 4 bases, and 7 bases separated the two germline ends. CDR3 in amino acids: CASSLGFNQPQHF. CDR3 bases: TGTGCCAGCAGTTTGGGGTTTAATCAGCCCCAGCATTTT.

This clonotype was observed a handful of times. V usage is TRBV10-3 and J usage is TRBJ2-3; 15 nucleotides agree with TRBD2. Trimming took 11 bases from V and 4 from J; bases not matched to a gene: 7. The CDR3 runs to 15 residues. Germline CDR1 ENHRY, CDR2 SYGVKD. The chain's CDR3 is CASRTSGGAADTQYF. In DNA form, the CDR3 reads TGTGCCTCCCGGACTAGCGGGGGGGCTGCAGATACGCAGTATTTT.

The V call is TRBV27, the J call TRBJ2-5; TRBD1 or TRBD2 may be the D gene (5 bases each). Germline lookup yields CDR1 MNHEY and CDR2 SMNVEV (reference sequence). The CDR3 runs 15 residues. With 1 base removed from V and 5 bases from J, the gap between germline ends came to 14 bases. CDR3 region: CASSLWGSRRETQYF. CDR3 coding DNA: TGTGCCAGCAGTTTATGGGGGTCCCGAAGGGAGACCCAGTACTTC.

This clonotype was observed a few times. The genes are TRBV4-2 and TRBJ2-6; D is unresolved. V lost 4 bases and J lost 0, with 19 bases in between. This CDR3 has 19 residues. CDR1 is LGHNA and CDR2 is YNFKEQ in the germline V gene. In nucleotides, the CDR3 is TGTGCCAGCAGCCTTCCTCCCTCTGGGGTGGGCTCTGGGGCCAACGTCCTGACTTTC. Amino acid sequence: CASSLPPSGVGSGANVLTF.

The CDR3 nucleotides read TGTGCCAGCAGCAAGGGAGGGGGCTTTTCGGTCACTGAAGCTTTCTTT. Residues: CASSKGGGFSVTEAFF. The chain has TRBV6-1 and TRBJ1-1; 7 positions match TRBD1. This CDR3 comprises 16 residues. J lost 4 bases, V lost 6 bases, and 14 bases had no gene match. CDR1 is MNHNS and CDR2 is SASEGT in the germline V gene.

This clonotype appeared a few times. The V gene is TRBV2, the J gene TRBJ2-3; D might be TRBD1 (6 bases). Germline V gives CDR1 SNHLY, CDR2 FYNNEI. The CDR3 covers 15 residues. The ends were cut back, 2 bases at V and 2 bases at J, with 11 bases in the middle. CDR3 in amino acids: CASSEQGSHTDTQYF. The CDR3 bases are TGTGCCAGCAGTGAACAGGGGTCTCACACAGATACGCAGTATTTT.

The gene calls are TRBV2 and TRBJ2-3; 8 nucleotides agree with TRBD2. V lost 8 bases to trimming and J lost 2 bases; unmatched junction nucleotides: 6. The CDR3 is 14 residues long. The V gene's germline CDR1 is SNHLY and CDR2 FYNNEI. In nucleotides, the CDR3 is TGTGCCAGCTTGATCGGGGGGGACACAGATACGCAGTATTTT. Residues: CASLIGGDTDTQYF. Complete variable domain (other parts from reference TRBV2 and TRBJ2-3): EPEVTQTPSHQVTQMGQEVILRCVPISNHLYFYWYRQILGQKVEFLVSFYNNEISEKSEIFDDQFSVERPDGSNFTLKIRSTKLEDSAMYFCASLIGGDTDTQYFGPGTRLTVL.

This clonotype turned up a few times. The chain combines TRBV20-1 with TRBJ1-5, with D possibly matching TRBD1 (5 bases). Between the trimmed V and J ends, which lost 6 bases and 5 bases, there was a span of 20 bases. The CDR3 loop spans 15 amino acids. CDR1 and CDR2 from the germline V gene are DFQATT and SNEGSKA (reference sequence). CDR3 protein: CSAGAGAGIYQPQHF. In DNA, the CDR3 is TGCAGTGCAGGGGCTGGGGCAGGGATTTATCAGCCCCAGCATTTT.

This clonotype was seen a few times. This chain links TRBV20-1 with TRBJ2-4, with 8 bases aligning to TRBD1. The CDR3 is 16 amino acids. V dropped 0 bases and J dropped 6; count of bases not matched to a gene: 10. CDR1 is DFQATT, CDR2 SNEGSKA, per germline (reference sequence). The CDR3, as DNA: TGCAGTGCTAGAGAAAATCCTGGTGGACAGGGAAACATTCAGTACTTC. Its protein product is CSARENPGGQGNIQYF.